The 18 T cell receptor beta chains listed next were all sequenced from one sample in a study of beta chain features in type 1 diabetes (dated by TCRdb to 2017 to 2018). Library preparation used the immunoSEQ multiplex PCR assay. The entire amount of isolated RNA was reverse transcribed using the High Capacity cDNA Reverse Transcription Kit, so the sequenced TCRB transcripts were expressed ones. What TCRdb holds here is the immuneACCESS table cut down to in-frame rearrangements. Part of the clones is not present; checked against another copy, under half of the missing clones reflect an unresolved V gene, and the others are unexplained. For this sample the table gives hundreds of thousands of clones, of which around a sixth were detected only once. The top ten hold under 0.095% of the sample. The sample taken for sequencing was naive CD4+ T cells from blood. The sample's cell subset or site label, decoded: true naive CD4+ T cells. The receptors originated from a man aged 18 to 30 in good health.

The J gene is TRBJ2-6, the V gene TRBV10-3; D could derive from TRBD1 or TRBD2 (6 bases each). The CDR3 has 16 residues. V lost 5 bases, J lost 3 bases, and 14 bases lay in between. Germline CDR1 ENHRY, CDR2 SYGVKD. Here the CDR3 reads CAISLIGGYGANVLTF. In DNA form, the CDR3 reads TGTGCCATCAGTTTAATCGGGGGCTATGGGGCCAACGTCCTGACTTTC.

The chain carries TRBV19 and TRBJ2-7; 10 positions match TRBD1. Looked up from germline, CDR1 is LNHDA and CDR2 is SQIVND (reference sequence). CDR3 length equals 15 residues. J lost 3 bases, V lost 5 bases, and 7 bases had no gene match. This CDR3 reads CASSDPTGGFYEQYF. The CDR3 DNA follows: TGTGCCAGTAGTGATCCGACAGGGGGCTTCTACGAGCAGTACTTC.

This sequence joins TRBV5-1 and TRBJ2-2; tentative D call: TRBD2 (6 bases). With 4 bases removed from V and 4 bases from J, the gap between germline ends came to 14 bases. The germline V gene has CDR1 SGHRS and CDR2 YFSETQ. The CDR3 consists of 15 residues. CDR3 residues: CASSPGVPITGELFF. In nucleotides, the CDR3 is TGCGCCAGCAGCCCGGGGGTCCCAATCACCGGGGAGCTGTTTTTT.

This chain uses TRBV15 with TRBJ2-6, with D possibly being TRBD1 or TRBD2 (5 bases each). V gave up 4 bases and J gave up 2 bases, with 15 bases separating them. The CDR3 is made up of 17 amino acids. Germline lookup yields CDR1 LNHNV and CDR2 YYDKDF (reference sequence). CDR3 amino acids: CATSNRRAATGANVLTF. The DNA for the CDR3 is TGTGCCACCAGCAACAGGCGGGCAGCGACTGGGGCCAACGTCCTGACTTTC.

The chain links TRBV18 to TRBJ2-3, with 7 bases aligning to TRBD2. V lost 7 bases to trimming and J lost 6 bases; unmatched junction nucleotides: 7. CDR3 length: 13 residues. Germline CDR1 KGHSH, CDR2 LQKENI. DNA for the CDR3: TGTGCCAGCTTCCCGGGACTACAGGATACGCAGTATTTT. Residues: CASFPGLQDTQYF.

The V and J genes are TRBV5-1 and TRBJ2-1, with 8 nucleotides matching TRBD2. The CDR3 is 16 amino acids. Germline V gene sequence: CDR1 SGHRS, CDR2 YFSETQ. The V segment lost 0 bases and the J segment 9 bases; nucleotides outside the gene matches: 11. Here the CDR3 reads CASSLAAGALQGEQFF. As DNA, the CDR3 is TGCGCCAGCAGCTTGGCAGCGGGAGCCCTCCAGGGTGAGCAGTTCTTC.

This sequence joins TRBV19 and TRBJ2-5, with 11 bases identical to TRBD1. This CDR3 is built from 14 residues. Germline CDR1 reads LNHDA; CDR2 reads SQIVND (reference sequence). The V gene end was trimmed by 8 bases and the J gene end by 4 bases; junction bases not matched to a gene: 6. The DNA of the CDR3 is TGTGCCAGTTGGACAGGGGGCATCGGAGAGACCCAGTACTTC. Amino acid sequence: CASWTGGIGETQYF.

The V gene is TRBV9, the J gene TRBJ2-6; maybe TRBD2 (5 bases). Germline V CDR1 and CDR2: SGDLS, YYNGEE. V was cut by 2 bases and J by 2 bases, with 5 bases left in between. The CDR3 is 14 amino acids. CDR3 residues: CASSVEAGANVLTF. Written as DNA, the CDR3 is TGTGCCAGCAGCGTGGAGGCTGGGGCCAACGTCCTGACTTTC.

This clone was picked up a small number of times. The CDR3 DNA reads as TGTGCCAGCAGCTTAGAGGACAGACTGAATGAAAAACTGTTTTTT. Translated, it gives CASSLEDRLNEKLFF. The chain couples TRBV7-9 to TRBJ1-4; D is perhaps TRBD1 (6 bases). CDR1 is SEHNR and CDR2 is FQNEAQ in the germline V gene (reference sequence). CDR3 length: 15 residues. V was clipped by 1 base and J by 5 bases, with 11 bases between them.

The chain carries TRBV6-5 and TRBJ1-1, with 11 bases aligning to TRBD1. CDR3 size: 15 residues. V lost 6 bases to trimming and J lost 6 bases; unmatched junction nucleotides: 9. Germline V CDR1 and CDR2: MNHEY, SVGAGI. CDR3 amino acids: CASRGQGAGFAEAFF. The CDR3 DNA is TGTGCCAGCAGAGGACAGGGGGCAGGGTTCGCTGAAGCTTTCTTT.

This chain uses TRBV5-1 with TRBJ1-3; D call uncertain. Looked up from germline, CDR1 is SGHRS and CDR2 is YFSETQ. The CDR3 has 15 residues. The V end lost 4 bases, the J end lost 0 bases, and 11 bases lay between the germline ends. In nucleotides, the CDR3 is TGCGCCAGCAGCCTGGACGAGTACTCTGGAAACACCATATATTTT. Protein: CASSLDEYSGNTIYF.

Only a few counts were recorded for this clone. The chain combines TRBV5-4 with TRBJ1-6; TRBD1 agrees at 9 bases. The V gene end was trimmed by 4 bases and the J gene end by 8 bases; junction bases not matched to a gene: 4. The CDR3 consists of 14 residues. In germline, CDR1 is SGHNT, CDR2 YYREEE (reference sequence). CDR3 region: CASSVTGGDSPLHF. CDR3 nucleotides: TGTGCCAGCAGCGTGACAGGGGGTGATTCACCCCTCCACTTT.

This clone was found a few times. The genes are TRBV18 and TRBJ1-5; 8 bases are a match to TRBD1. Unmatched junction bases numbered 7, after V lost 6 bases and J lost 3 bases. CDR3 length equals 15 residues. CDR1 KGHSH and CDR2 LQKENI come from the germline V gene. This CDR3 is CASSGGQAPNQPQHF. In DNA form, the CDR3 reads TGTGCCAGCTCGGGGGGACAGGCCCCCAATCAGCCCCAGCATTTT.

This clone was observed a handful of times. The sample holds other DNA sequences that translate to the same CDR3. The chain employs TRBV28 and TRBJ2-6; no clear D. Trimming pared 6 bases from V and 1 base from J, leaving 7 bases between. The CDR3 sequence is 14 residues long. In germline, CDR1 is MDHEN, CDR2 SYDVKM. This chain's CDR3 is CASRLGSGANVLTF. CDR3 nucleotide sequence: TGTGCCAGCAGGCTTGGGTCTGGGGCCAACGTCCTGACTTTC.

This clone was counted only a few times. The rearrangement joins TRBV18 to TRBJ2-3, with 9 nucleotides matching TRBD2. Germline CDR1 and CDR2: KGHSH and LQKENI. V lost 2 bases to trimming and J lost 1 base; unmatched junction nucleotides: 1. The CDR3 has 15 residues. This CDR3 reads CASSPWTSGTDTQYF. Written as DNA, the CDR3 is TGTGCCAGCTCACCATGGACTAGCGGCACAGATACGCAGTATTTT.

The CDR3 nucleotides read TGTGCCAGCAGCCCCTCCGACAGTTTTCGAGTCTATGGCTACACCTTC. Translating it yields CASSPSDSFRVYGYTF. The rearrangement joins TRBV14 to TRBJ1-2, with D possibly matching TRBD1 (5 bases). CDR3 length: 16 amino acids. Germline CDR1 and CDR2: SGHDN and FVKESK. V was pared by 4 bases and J by 4 bases, with 19 bases between.

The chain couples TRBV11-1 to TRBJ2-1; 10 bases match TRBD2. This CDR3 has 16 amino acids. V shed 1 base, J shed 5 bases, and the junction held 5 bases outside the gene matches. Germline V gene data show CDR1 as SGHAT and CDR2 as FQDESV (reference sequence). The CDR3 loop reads CASSLEASGSHNEQFF. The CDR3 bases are TGTGCCAGCAGCTTAGAAGCTAGCGGGAGCCACAATGAGCAGTTCTTC.

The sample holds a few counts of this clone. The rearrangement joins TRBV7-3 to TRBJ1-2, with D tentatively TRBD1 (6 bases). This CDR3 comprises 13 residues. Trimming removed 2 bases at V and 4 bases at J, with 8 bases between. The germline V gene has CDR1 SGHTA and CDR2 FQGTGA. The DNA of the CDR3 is TGTGCCAGCAGCTTATCAGGGGCCTATGGCTACACCTTC. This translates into CASSLSGAYGYTF. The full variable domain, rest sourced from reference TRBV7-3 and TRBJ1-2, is GAGVSQTPSNKVTEKGKYVELRCDPISGHTALYWYRQSLGQGPEFLIYFQGTGAADDSGLPNDRFFAVRPEGSVSTLKIQRTERGDSAVYLCASSLSGAYGYTFGSGTRLTVV.